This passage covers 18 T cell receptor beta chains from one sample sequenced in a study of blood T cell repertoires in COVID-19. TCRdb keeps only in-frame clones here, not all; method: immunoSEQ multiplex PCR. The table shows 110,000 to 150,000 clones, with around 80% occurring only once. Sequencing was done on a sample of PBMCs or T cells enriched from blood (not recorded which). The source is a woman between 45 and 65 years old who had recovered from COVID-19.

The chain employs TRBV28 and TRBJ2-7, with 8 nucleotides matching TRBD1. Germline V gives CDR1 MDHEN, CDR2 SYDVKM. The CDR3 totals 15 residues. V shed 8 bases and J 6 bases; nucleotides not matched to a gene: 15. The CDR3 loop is CASGTGAGGAGEQYV. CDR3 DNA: TGTGCCAGCGGGACCGGGGCAGGGGGCGCGGGCGAGCAGTACGTC.

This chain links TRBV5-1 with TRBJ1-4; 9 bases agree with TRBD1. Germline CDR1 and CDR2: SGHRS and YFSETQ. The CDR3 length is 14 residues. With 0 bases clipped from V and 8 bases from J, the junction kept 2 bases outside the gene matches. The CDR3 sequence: CASSLGQGDEKLFF. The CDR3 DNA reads TGCGCCAGCAGCTTGGGACAGGGGGACGAAAAACTGTTTTTT.

CDR3 sequence reads: CASSYSGLDTEAFF. DNA for the CDR3: TGTGCCAGCAGTTACTCGGGGCTGGACACTGAAGCTTTCTTT. This chain connects TRBV6-6 to TRBJ1-1, with a tentative D call TRBD1 (5 bases). The CDR3 loop spans 14 amino acids. V gave up 0 bases and J gave up 3 bases, with 8 bases separating them. Germline V gives CDR1 MNHNY, CDR2 SVGAGI (reference sequence).

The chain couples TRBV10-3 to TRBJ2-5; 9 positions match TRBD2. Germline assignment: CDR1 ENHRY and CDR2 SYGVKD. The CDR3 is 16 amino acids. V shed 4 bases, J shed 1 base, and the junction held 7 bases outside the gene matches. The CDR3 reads CAISGPGTSTQETQYF. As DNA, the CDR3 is TGTGCCATCAGTGGGCCCGGGACTAGCACCCAAGAGACCCAGTACTTC.

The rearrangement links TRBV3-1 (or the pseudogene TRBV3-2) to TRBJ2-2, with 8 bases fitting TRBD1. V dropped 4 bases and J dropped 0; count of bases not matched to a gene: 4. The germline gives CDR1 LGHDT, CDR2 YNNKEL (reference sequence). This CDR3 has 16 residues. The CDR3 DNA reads TGTGCCAGCAGCCTGAGGGGACAGGCGAACACCGGGGAGCTGTTTTTT. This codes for CASSLRGQANTGELFF.

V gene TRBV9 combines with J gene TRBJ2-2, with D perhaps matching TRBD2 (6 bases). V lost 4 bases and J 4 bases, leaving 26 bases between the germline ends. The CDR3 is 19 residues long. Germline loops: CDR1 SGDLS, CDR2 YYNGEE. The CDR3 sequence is CASSSLLVGRGSSTGELFF. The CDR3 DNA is TGTGCCAGCAGCTCCCTCCTGGTAGGGCGGGGAAGCTCCACCGGGGAGCTGTTTTTT.

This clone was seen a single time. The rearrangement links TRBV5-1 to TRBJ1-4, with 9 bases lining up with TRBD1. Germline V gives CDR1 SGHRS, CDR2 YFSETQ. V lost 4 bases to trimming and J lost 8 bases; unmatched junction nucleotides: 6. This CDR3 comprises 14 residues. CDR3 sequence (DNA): TGCGCCAGCAGCGCGGGGACAGGGTACGAAAAACTGTTTTTT. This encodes CASSAGTGYEKLFF. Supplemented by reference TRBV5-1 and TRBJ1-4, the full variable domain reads KAGVTQTPRYLIKTRGQQVTLSCSPISGHRSVSWYQQTPGQGLQFLFEYFSETQRNKGNFPGRFSGRQFSNSRSEMNVSTLELGDSALYLCASSAGTGYEKLFFGSGTQLSVL.

CDR3 region: CASSDTTGGSYNEQFF. In nucleotides, the CDR3 is TGTGCCAGCAGTGACACAACAGGGGGGTCCTACAATGAGCAGTTCTTC. The genes are TRBV6-4 and TRBJ2-1; 8 nucleotides match TRBD1. V trimming: 2 bases; J trimming: 1 base; junction bases outside the gene matches: 4. The CDR3 spans 16 residues. Germline values: CDR1 MRHNA, CDR2 SNTAGT.

Here the CDR3 reads CASSPGQEWEKLFF. DNA for the CDR3: TGTGCCAGCAGTCCGGGACAGGAGTGGGAAAAACTGTTTTTT. The V call is TRBV6-5, the J call TRBJ1-4, with 8 bases identical to TRBD1. The CDR3 loop spans 14 amino acids. The V gene's germline CDR1 is MNHEY and CDR2 SVGAGI. J was trimmed by 8 bases and V by 5 bases; bases with no gene match: 7.

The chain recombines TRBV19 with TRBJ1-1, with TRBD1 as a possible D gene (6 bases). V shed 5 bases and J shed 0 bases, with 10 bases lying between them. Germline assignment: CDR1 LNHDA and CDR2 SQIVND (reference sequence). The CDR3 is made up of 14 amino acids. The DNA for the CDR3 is TGTGCCAGTAGTCGAGGACAGCTGAACACTGAAGCTTTCTTT. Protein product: CASSRGQLNTEAFF.

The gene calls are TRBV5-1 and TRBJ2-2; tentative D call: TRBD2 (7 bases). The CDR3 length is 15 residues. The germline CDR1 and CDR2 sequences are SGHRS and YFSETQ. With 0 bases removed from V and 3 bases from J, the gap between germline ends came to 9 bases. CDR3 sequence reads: CASSLDGGHTGELFF. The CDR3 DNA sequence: TGCGCCAGCAGCTTGGACGGGGGGCACACCGGGGAGCTGTTTTTT.

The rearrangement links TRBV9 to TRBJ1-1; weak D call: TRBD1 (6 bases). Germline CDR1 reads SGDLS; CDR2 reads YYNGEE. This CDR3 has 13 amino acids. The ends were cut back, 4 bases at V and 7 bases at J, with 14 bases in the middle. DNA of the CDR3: TGTGCCAGCAGCACTCACAGGGACGGTGAAGCTTTCTTT. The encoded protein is CASSTHRDGEAFF.

The CDR3 sequence is CASSYLRVGVETQYF. CDR3 DNA sequence: TGTGCCAGCAGTTACCTAAGGGTGGGAGTGGAGACCCAGTACTTC. The chain has TRBV6-2 or TRBV6-3 and TRBJ2-5; a possible D gene is TRBD2 (5 bases). In germline, CDR1 is MNHEY, CDR2 SVGEGT. This CDR3 is 15 amino acids long. The V gene lost 2 bases and the J gene lost 5 bases, with 15 bases spanning the gap.

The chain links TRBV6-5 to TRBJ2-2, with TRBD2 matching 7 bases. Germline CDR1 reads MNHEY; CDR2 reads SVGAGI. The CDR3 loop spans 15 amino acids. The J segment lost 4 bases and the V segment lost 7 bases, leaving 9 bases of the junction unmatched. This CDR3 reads CASTGGGDGTGELFF. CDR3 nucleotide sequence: TGTGCCAGCACGGGCGGGGGAGATGGCACCGGGGAGCTGTTTTTT.

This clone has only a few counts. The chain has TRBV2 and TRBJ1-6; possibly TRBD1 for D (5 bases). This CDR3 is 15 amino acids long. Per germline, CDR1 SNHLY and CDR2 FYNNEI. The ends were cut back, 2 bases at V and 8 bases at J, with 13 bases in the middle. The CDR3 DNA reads TGTGCCAGCAGTGAAATCGGGGGAGGGGATTCACCCCTCCACTTT. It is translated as CASSEIGGGDSPLHF.

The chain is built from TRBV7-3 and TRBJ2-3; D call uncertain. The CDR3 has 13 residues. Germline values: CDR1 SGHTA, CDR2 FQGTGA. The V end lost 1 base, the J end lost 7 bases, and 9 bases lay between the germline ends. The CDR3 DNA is TGTGCCAGCAGCTTAAGAACAGCAAATACGCAGTATTTT. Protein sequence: CASSLRTANTQYF.

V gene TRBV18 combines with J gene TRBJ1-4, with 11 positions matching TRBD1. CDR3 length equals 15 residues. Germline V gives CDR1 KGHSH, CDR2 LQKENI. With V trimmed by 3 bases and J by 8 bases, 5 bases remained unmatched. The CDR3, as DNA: TGTGCCAGCTCACCCGGACAGGGGGCAACGGAAAAACTGTTTTTT. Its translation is CASSPGQGATEKLFF.

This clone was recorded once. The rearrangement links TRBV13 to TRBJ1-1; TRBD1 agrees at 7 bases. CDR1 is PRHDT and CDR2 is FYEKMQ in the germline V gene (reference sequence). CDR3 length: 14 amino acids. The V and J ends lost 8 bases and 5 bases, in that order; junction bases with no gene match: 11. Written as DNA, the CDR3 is TGTGCCAGCGGAGGAACAGGGGAAGGGACTGAAGCTTTCTTT. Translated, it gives CASGGTGEGTEAFF.